Reported below is one TCR beta chain. This sample was taken from a study of blood T cell repertoires in COVID-19. Study details: The study drew acute and convalescent COVID-19 samples from the United States, Italy and Spain. PBMCs, B-cell-depleted T cells, or T cells provided the cDNA or gDNA that made up the material.

V trimming: 5 bases; J trimming: 3 bases; junction bases outside the gene matches: 1. Per the germline V gene, CDR1 is SEHNR and CDR2 is FQNEAQ (reference sequence). The CDR3 loop spans 13 amino acids. Original handling: Using reference gene primer amplification, nucleated cell counts were estimated. TCRdb's copy holds only in-frame clones and misses some; the assay was immunoSEQ multiplex PCR. V, J and clone size derive from that table, while D and trimming were established from the DNA sequence. Among a few hundred thousand clones listed, around nine tenths were seen once. The sample was peripheral blood. The clonotype comes from a man in his 60s with acute or convalescent COVID-19. This rearrangement joins TRBV7-9 to TRBJ1-1; 9 positions match TRBD1. CDR3 bases: TGTGCCAGCAGCGACAGGGGGTACACTGAAGCTTTCTTT. Translating it yields CASSDRGYTEAFF.